This T cell receptor beta chain was found in a study of T cells in Graves' hyperthyroidism and ophthalmopathy. Researchers took RNA transcripts and amplified the TCR beta CDR3 regions from them. During a first-round RT-PCR of the TCR CDR3, the HTBI primer set was used. Via MiXCR, TCRdb re-called the multiplex PCR reads, giving one row per CDR3 protein. The sample consists of around 400,000 distinct CDR3 sequences, about a sixth of them appearing once. Lactation, pregnancy, other autoimmune disease or uncontrolled infection excluded patients. Diagnoses were established using clinical symptoms, serum thyroxine and TRAb, thyroid ultrasound and orbital computed tomography. Blood was sampled at initial diagnosis of hyperthyroidism, prior to onset of any ophthalmopathy symptoms. About this clonotype: What it binds is not known.

Study findings and constraints: Most thyroid clonotypes that were expanded above 0.001 also turned up in blood.

The receptor's source is a woman aged 18 to 35 with Graves' hyperthyroidism that later progressed to Graves' ophthalmopathy. Specimen: blood.

Here the CDR3 DNA reads TGCGCCAGCAGCGAAAGACAGGGGGCGGTGGTTGAAGCTTTCTTT. Translation gives CASSERQGAVVEAFF. The chain has TRBV4-1 and TRBJ1-1; 10 bases match TRBD1. Germline values: CDR1 MGHRA, CDR2 YSYEKL. V trimming: 5 bases; J trimming: 7 bases; junction bases outside the gene matches: 10. The CDR3 consists of 15 residues.